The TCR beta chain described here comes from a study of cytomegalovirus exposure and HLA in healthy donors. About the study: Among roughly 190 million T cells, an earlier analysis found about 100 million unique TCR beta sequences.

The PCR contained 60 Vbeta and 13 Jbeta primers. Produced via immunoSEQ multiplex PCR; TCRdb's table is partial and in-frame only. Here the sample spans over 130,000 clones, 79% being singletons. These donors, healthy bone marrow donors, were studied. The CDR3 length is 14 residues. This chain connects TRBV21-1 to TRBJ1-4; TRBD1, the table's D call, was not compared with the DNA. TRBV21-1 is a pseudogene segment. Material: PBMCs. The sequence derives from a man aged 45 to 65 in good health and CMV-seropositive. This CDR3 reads CASSCPHRNEKLFF. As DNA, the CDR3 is TGTGCCAGCAGCTGCCCCCACAGGAATGAAAAACTGTTTTTT.